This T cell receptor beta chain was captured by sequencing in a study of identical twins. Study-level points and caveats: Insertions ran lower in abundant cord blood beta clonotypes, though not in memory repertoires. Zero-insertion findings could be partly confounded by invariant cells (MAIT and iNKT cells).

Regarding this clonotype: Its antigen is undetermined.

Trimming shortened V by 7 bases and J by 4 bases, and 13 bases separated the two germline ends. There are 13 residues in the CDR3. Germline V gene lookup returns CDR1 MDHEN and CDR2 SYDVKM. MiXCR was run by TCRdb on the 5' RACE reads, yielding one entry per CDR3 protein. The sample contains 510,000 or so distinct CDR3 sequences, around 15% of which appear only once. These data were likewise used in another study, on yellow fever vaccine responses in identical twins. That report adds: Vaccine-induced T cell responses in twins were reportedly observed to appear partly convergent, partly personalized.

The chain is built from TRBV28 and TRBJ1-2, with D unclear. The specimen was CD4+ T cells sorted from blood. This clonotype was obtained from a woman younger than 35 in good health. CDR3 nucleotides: TGTGCCAGCACCCCCCAGGTTCCCTATGGCTACACCTTC. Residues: CASTPQVPYGYTF.